The 8 T cell receptor beta chains listed next were all sequenced from one sample in a study of blood T cell repertoires in COVID-19. The data were produced by immunoSEQ multiplex PCR, yet TCRdb's version contains in-frame clones alone and is incomplete. Of roughly 150,000 clones in the sample, 87% were seen once. Sequenced: PBMCs or T cells enriched from blood (not recorded which). The receptors here all came from a woman between 40 and 55 years old who had been exposed to COVID-19.

This rearrangement joins TRBV7-9 to TRBJ2-2; TRBD1 aligns across 7 bases. Trimming at V came to 2 bases and at J to 3 bases, leaving 3 bases not matched to a gene. The germline CDR1 and CDR2 sequences are SEHNR and FQNEAQ (reference sequence). CDR3 size: 15 residues. In DNA, the CDR3 is TGTGCCAGCAGCTTAAAGGGGGCGGACACCGGGGAGCTGTTTTTT. Its translation: CASSLKGADTGELFF.

This rearrangement joins TRBV5-8 to TRBJ1-2, with 10 nucleotides matching TRBD1. The V segment lost 3 bases and the J segment 6 bases; nucleotides outside the gene matches: 8. The CDR3 runs 15 residues. Germline V gene sequence: CDR1 SGHTS, CDR2 YDEGEE. The CDR3 reads CASSSTGTGVHGYTF. The CDR3 DNA reads TGTGCCAGCAGCTCAACCGGGACAGGGGTTCATGGCTACACCTTC.

The CDR3 reads CASSLAQRGSKNIQYF. In DNA form, the CDR3 reads TGTGCCAGCAGCTTAGCGCAGCGGGGTAGCAAAAACATTCAGTACTTC. The chain carries TRBV7-2 and TRBJ2-4, with 7 bases lining up with TRBD2. There are 16 residues in the CDR3. The germline V gene encodes CDR1 SGHTA and CDR2 FQGNSA. Trimming removed 0 bases from V and 3 bases from J; junction bases left unmatched: 5.

The chain is built from TRBV7-2 and TRBJ1-2, with TRBD1 matching 7 bases. The CDR3 extends over 15 amino acids. The V and J ends lost 5 bases and 3 bases, in that order; junction bases with no gene match: 9. The germline V gene encodes CDR1 SGHTA and CDR2 FQGNSA. For the CDR3, the DNA is TGTGCCAGCAGCCCTTCGCCCCAGGGGGACTATGGCTACACCTTC. This gives the protein CASSPSPQGDYGYTF.

The chain is built from TRBV5-1 and TRBJ1-6; 9 positions match TRBD1. The CDR3 contains 14 residues. Germline CDR1 and CDR2: SGHRS and YFSETQ. The junction had 7 bases not matched to a gene; V was cut back by 4 bases and J by 11 bases. Here the CDR3 reads CASSQGQGTPPLHF. DNA of the CDR3: TGCGCCAGCAGCCAGGGACAGGGAACACCACCCCTCCACTTT.

This clone appeared a single time. This chain uses TRBV27 with TRBJ1-1, with 7 nucleotides matching TRBD1. V dropped 3 bases and J dropped 11; count of bases not matched to a gene: 3. The CDR3 spans 11 residues. Per germline, CDR1 MNHEY and CDR2 SMNVEV (reference sequence). The CDR3 coding sequence is TGTGCCAGCAGTTTTAGGGGGCGTGCTTTCTTT. Encoded protein: CASSFRGRAFF.

V usage is TRBV11-2 and J usage is TRBJ1-2, with 10 bases identical to TRBD1. In germline, CDR1 is SGHAT, CDR2 FQNNGV. The trim removed 5 bases at V and 6 bases at J, leaving 6 bases unmatched. The CDR3 contains 14 residues. This CDR3 reads CASSPRQGADGYTF. The CDR3 DNA sequence: TGTGCCAGCAGCCCTCGACAGGGGGCGGATGGCTACACCTTC.

The chain couples TRBV9 to TRBJ2-7, with 9 positions matching TRBD1. Germline trimming cut 8 bases from V and 5 bases from J; bases unmatched to any gene: 8. The germline CDR1 and CDR2 sequences are SGDLS and YYNGEE. The CDR3 totals 13 residues. The CDR3 nucleotides are TGTGCCAGTAGCCGGACAGGGGCAAACGAGCAGTACTTC. Encoded protein: CASSRTGANEQYF.